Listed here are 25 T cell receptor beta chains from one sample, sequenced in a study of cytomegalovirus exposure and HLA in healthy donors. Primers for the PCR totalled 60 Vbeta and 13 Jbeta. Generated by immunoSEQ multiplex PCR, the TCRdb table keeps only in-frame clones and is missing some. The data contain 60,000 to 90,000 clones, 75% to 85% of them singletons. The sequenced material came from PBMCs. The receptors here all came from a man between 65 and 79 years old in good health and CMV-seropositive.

The CDR3 DNA sequence: TGTGCCACCAGCAGAGGACAGGCTAGCACAGATACGCAGTATTTT. Translated, it gives CATSRGQASTDTQYF. V is TRBV15 and J is TRBJ2-3, with TRBD1 as a possible D gene (6 bases). V was pared by 1 base and J by 0 bases, with 8 bases between. This CDR3 has 15 residues. CDR1 and CDR2 (germline): LNHNV, YYDKDF (reference sequence).

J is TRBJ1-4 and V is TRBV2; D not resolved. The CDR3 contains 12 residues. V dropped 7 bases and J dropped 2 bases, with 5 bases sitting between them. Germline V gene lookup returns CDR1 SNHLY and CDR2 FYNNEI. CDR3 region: CASTGTNEKLFF. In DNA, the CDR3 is TGTGCCAGCACAGGTACTAATGAAAAACTGTTTTTT.

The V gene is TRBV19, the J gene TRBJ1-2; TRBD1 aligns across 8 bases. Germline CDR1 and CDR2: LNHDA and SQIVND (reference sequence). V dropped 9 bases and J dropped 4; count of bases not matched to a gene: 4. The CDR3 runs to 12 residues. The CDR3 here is CASDDRGYGYTF. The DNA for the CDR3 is TGTGCCAGCGATGACAGGGGCTATGGCTACACCTTC.

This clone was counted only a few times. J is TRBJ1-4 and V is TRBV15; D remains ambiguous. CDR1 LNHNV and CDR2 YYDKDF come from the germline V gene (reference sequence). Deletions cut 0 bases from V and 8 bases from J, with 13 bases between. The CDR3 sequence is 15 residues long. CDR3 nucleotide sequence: TGTGCCACCAGCAGAGATTGGGCAACCGGCGAAAAACTGTTTTTT. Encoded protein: CATSRDWATGEKLFF.

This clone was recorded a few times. The CDR3 region is CASSLGTLTKTYEQYF. CDR3 nucleotides: TGCGCCAGCAGCTTGGGGACTCTCACTAAGACCTACGAGCAGTACTTC. This chain links TRBV5-1 with TRBJ2-7; perhaps TRBD2 as D (5 bases). Germline values: CDR1 SGHRS, CDR2 YFSETQ. Trimming shortened V by 0 bases and J by 2 bases, and 15 bases separated the two germline ends. The CDR3 totals 16 residues.

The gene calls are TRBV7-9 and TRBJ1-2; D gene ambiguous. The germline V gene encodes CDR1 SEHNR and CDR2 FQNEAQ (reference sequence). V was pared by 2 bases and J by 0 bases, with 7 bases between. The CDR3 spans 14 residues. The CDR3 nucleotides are TGTGCCAGCAGCTTACTGGCTGCTAACTATGGCTACACCTTC. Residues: CASSLLAANYGYTF.

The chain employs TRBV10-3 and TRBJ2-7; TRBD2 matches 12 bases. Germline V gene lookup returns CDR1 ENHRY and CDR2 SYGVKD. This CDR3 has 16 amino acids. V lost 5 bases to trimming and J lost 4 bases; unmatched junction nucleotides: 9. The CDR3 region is CAISPLAGGLSYEQYF. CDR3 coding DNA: TGTGCCATCAGTCCTCTAGCGGGAGGGCTGTCGTACGAGCAGTACTTC.

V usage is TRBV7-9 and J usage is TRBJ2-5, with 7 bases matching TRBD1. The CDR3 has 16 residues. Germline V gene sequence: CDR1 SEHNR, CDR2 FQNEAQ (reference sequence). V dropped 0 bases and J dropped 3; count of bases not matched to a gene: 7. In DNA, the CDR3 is TGTGCCAGCAGCTTAGCCACCGGGACAGAGGAAGAGACCCAGTACTTC. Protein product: CASSLATGTEEETQYF. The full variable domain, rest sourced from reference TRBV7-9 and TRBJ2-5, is DTGVSQNPRHKITKRGQNVTFRCDPISEHNRLYWYRQTLGQGPEFLTYFQNEAQLEKSRLLSDRFSAERPKGSFSTLEIQRTEQGDSAMYLCASSLATGTEEETQYFGPGTRLLVL.

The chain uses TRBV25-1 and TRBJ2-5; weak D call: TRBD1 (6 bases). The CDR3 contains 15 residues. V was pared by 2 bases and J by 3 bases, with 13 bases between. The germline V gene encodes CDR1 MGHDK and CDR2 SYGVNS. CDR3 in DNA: TGTGCCAGCAGTGAAGGGGGCGCGACGAAAGAGACCCAGTACTTC. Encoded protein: CASSEGGATKETQYF.

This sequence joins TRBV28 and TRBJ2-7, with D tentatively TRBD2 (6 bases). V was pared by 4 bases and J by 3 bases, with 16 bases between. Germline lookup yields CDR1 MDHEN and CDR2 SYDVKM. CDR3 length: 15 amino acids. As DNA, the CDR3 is TGTGCCAGCAGTTCCGTGCGCGCAGCGGGCTACGAGCAGTACTTC. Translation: CASSSVRAAGYEQYF.

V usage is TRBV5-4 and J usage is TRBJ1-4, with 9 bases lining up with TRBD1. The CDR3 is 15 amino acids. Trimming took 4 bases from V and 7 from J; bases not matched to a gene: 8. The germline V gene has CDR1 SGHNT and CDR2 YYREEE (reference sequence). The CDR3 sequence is CASSPRTGAGEKLFF. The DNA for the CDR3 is TGTGCCAGCAGCCCCCGGACAGGGGCCGGTGAAAAACTGTTTTTT.

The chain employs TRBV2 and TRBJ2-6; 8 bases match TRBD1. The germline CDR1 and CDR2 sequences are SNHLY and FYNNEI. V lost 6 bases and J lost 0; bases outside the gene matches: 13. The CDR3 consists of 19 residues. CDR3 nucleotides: TGTGCCAGCAGATTCAATCGGGACAGGCCTATCTCTGGGGCCAACGTCCTGACTTTC. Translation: CASRFNRDRPISGANVLTF.

Here the CDR3 DNA reads TGTGCCAGCCAAGGGGGCAGCAATGAAAAACTGTTTTTT. Amino acid sequence: CASQGGSNEKLFF. This chain joins TRBV28 and TRBJ1-4, with TRBD1 identical over 7 bases. Germline V lookup: CDR1 MDHEN, CDR2 SYDVKM. The junction had 5 bases not matched to a gene; V was cut back by 8 bases and J by 5 bases. This CDR3 region has 13 residues.

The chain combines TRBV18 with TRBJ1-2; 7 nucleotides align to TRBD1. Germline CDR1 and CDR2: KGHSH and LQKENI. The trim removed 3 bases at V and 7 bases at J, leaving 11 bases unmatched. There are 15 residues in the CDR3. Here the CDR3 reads CASSPEERGRSGYTF. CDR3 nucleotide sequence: TGTGCCAGCTCACCGGAGGAAAGGGGGCGAAGTGGCTACACCTTC.

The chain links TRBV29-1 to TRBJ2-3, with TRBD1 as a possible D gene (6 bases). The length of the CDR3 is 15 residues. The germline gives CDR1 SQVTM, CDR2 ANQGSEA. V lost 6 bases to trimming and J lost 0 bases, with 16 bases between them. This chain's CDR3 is CSVARQGLSTDTQYF. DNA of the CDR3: TGCAGCGTGGCCCGCCAGGGGCTAAGCACAGATACGCAGTATTTT.

The CDR3 coding sequence is TGTGCCAGCAGCGGTCGGGACACTGAAGCTTTCTTT. Protein: CASSGRDTEAFF. V is TRBV11-2 and J is TRBJ1-1, with D hard to call. The V end lost 5 bases, the J end lost 3 bases, and 7 bases lay between the germline ends. CDR1 SGHAT and CDR2 FQNNGV come from the germline V gene. CDR3 length: 12 residues.

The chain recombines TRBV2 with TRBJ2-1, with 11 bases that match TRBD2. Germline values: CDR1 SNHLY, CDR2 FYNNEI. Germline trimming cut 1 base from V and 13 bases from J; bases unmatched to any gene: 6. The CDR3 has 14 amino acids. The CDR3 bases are TGTGCCAGCAGTGAAGGAATAGCGGGGGGGCCACAGTTCTTC. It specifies CASSEGIAGGPQFF.

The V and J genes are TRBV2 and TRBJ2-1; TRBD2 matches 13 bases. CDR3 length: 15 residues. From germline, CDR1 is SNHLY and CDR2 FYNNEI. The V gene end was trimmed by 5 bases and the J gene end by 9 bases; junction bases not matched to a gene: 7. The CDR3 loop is CASSFGLAGVGEQFF. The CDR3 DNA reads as TGTGCCAGCAGTTTTGGACTAGCGGGAGTCGGTGAGCAGTTCTTC.

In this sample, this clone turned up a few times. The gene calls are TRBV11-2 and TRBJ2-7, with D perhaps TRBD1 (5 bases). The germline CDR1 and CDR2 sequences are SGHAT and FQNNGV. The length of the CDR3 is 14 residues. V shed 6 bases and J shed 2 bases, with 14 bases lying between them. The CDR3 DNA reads TGTGCCAGCAGTTCTAACCAGGACACCTACGAGCAGTACTTC. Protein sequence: CASSSNQDTYEQYF. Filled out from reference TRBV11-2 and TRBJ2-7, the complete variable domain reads EAGVAQSPRYKIIEKRQSVAFWCNPISGHATLYWYQQILGQGPKLLIQFQNNGVVDDSQLPKDRFSAERLKGVDSTLKIQPAKLEDSAVYLCASSSNQDTYEQYFGPGTRLTVT.

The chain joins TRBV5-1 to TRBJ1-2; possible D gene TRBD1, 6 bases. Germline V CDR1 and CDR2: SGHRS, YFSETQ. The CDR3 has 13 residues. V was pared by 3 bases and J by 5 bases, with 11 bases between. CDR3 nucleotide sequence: TGCGCCAGCAGCTCCGGACAGAGATATGGCTACACCTTC. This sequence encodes CASSSGQRYGYTF.

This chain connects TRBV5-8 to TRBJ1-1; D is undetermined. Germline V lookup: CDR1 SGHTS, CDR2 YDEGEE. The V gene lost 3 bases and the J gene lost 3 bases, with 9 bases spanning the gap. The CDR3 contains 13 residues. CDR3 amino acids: CASSSSRDTEAFF. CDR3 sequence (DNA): TGTGCCAGCAGCTCCTCCCGGGACACTGAAGCTTTCTTT. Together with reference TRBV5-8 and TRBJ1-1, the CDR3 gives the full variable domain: EAGVTQSPTHLIKTRGQQATLRCSPISGHTSVYWYQQALGLGLQFLLWYDEGEERNRGNFPPRFSGRQFPNYSSELNVNALELEDSALYLCASSSSRDTEAFFGQGTRLTVV.

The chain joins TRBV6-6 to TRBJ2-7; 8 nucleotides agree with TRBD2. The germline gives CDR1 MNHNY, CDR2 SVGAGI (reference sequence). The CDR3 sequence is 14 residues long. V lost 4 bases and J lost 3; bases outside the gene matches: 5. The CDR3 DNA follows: TGTGCCAGCAGTTCCGTCGCGGGGGGCTACGAGCAGTACTTC. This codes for CASSSVAGGYEQYF.

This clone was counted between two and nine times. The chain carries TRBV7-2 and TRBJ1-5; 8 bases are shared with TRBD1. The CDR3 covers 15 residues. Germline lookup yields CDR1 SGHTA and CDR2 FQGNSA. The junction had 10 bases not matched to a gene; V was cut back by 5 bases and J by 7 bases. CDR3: CASSKTTGVRQPQHF. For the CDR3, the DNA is TGTGCCAGCAGCAAAACGACAGGGGTACGCCAGCCCCAGCATTTT. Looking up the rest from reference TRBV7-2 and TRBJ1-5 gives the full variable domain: GAGVSQSPSNKVTEKGKDVELRCDPISGHTALYWYRQSLGQGLEFLIYFQGNSAPDKSGLPSDRFSAERTGGSVSTLTIQRTQQEDSAVYLCASSKTTGVRQPQHFGDGTRLSIL.

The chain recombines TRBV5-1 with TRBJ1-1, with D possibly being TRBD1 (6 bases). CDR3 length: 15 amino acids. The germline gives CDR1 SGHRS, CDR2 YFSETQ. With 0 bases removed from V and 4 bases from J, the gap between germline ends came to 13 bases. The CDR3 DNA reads TGCGCCAGCAGCTTGGGACAGGAAGGAGGCACTGAAGCTTTCTTT. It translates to CASSLGQEGGTEAFF.

CDR3 in DNA: TGTGCCTCGGACCCGGGGGGCGCCCGTACCGAAGAGCAGTACTTC. Protein sequence: CASDPGGARTEEQYF. The chain joins TRBV2 to TRBJ2-7, with D possibly being TRBD2 (7 bases). Germline V lookup: CDR1 SNHLY, CDR2 FYNNEI. V was clipped by 11 bases and J by 7 bases, with 27 bases between them. The CDR3 totals 15 residues.